The T cell receptor beta chain described here comes from a study of vaccination and CD4 T cells after COVID-19. CD4+ T cells that had been cultured provided DNA sequenced with the Oncomine TCR Beta short-read assay. TCRdb ran MiXCR on the PCR reads and lists one entry per CDR3 protein. The sample yields 13,000 or so distinct CDR3 sequences, approximately 44% seen once. Remarks on this clonotype: Its antigen is as yet unknown.

Treatment described: approximately 9-day PBMC culture with coronavirus spike peptide pools or control peptides (ViraFEST assay). The germline V gene encodes CDR1 LNHDA and CDR2 SQIVND (reference sequence). V lost 7 bases and J lost 3, with 7 bases in between. The CDR3 has 13 amino acids. The chain joins TRBV19 to TRBJ1-6; D ambiguous. The source material was CD4+ T cells from blood, cultured in vitro. The TCR originated in a human donor who had recovered from COVID-19. CDR3 sequence (DNA): TGTGCCAGTACTGACCTCTATAATTCACCCCTCCACTTT. As protein: CASTDLYNSPLHF.